The 12 T cell receptor beta chains below come from one sample, sequenced in a study of blood T cells in healthy people across ages. Through a sample-barcoded 5' primer and a J-beta primer mix, a second PCR was run for 7 to 11 cycles. TCRdb independently ran MiXCR on the 5' RACE reads; one entry per CDR3 protein. The sample lists 1.5 million to 2 million distinct CDR3 sequences, approximately 50% occurring once. Sequencing used blood. The receptors come from a middle-aged woman in good health.

The V and J genes are TRBV20-1 and TRBJ2-7; 7 bases are shared with TRBD1. With V trimmed by 4 bases and J by 12 bases, 15 bases remained unmatched. Germline V CDR1 and CDR2: DFQATT, SNEGSKA (reference sequence). This CDR3 contains 13 residues. CDR3 in amino acids: CSATDRVWETRYF. Here the CDR3 DNA reads TGCAGTGCTACCGACAGGGTCTGGGAGACCCGGTACTTC.

Comments on this clonotype: At one of its ends the junction is not consistent with the germline gene, which may arise from a read error. The chain links TRBV7-2 to TRBJ2-7; D is uncertain. The J call may be faulty, since TRBJ2-5 better matches the DNA end. The CDR3 runs to 11 residues. Germline assignment: CDR1 SGHTA and CDR2 FQGNSA. This CDR3 is CGSSLTETQYF. As DNA, the CDR3 is TGTGGCAGCAGCTTGACGGAGACCCAGTACTTC.

The V call is TRBV12-3 or TRBV12-4, the J call TRBJ1-4; D unresolved. The CDR3 is made up of 16 amino acids. V was trimmed by 5 bases and J by 7 bases, leaving 20 bases between them. The CDR3 is CASSPRVILHGEKLFF. CDR3 in DNA: TGTGCCAGCAGTCCTCGGGTTATACTCCATGGTGAAAAACTGTTTTTT.

The V gene is TRBV10-3, the J gene TRBJ2-1; TRBD2 matches at 7 bases. The ends lost 7 bases at V and 4 bases at J; junction bases unmatched: 7. The CDR3 sequence is 14 residues long. From germline, CDR1 is ENHRY and CDR2 SYGVKD. In DNA form, the CDR3 reads TGTGCCATCATGGGCGGGGGAACGTACAATGAGCAGTTCTTC. Translated, it gives CAIMGGGTYNEQFF.

The chain recombines TRBV7-2 with TRBJ2-1, with 14 bases fitting TRBD2. Germline CDR1 and CDR2: SGHTA and FQGNSA. Trimming at V came to 5 bases and at J to 4 bases, leaving 10 bases not matched to a gene. CDR3 length: 18 residues. The CDR3 DNA sequence: TGTGCCAGCAGCCAAAGGACTAGCGGGGGGATCGCATACAATGAGCAGTTCTTC. Protein product: CASSQRTSGGIAYNEQFF.

The V and J genes are TRBV29-1 and TRBJ1-2; D ambiguous. The CDR3 contains 13 residues. In germline, CDR1 is SQVTM, CDR2 ANQGSEA. V was trimmed by 1 base and J by 4 bases, leaving 10 bases between them. The chain's CDR3 is CSVEGGFRYGYTF. CDR3 bases: TGCAGCGTTGAAGGAGGATTCCGCTATGGCTACACCTTC.

This clonotype came up a few times. This rearrangement joins TRBV5-1 to TRBJ2-3, with TRBD2 matching 8 bases. This CDR3 region has 15 residues. CDR1 is SGHRS, CDR2 YFSETQ, per germline. Trimming cost V 0 bases and J 2 bases; bases outside gene matches: 2. The CDR3 region has the DNA TGCGCCAGCAGCTTGGGAGCGGGGGCCACAGATACGCAGTATTTT. Amino acids: CASSLGAGATDTQYF.

This clonotype showed up just a few times. The chain carries TRBV7-3 and TRBJ1-2, with 8 bases identical to TRBD1. The CDR3 spans 14 residues. V lost 5 bases and J lost 7; bases outside the gene matches: 9. Germline lookup yields CDR1 SGHTA and CDR2 FQGTGA. The CDR3 loop reads CASSEAAGGGGYTF. CDR3 nucleotide sequence: TGTGCCAGCAGCGAAGCGGCAGGGGGCGGTGGCTACACCTTC.

Comments on this clonotype: At one of its ends the junction is not consistent with the germline gene, which may arise from a read error. The chain links TRBV20-1 to TRBJ2-3; D unclear. The CDR3 spans 13 residues. CDR1 DFQATT and CDR2 SNEGSKA come from the germline V gene (reference sequence). For the CDR3, the DNA is TGCAGTGCTAGAGTAATTAACACAGATACGCGGTATTTT. It translates to CSARVINTDTRYF.

The V gene is TRBV20-1, the J gene TRBJ2-1, with TRBD1 as a possible D gene (5 bases). CDR1 is DFQATT, CDR2 SNEGSKA, per germline (reference sequence). This CDR3 region has 15 residues. V was shortened by 5 bases and J by 10 bases, with 24 bases between the two germline ends. CDR3 region: CSAQPRTRNTYEQFF. The DNA of the CDR3 is TGCAGTGCTCAACCCCGGACACGGAATACGTACGAGCAGTTCTTC.

A remark on this clonotype: The germline gene is not matched at one end of the junction; a read error may be the cause. The chain recombines TRBV7-9 with TRBJ2-4, with a tentative D call TRBD1 (5 bases). The CDR3 has 15 residues. CDR1 and CDR2 (germline): SEHNR, FQNEAQ (reference sequence). The CDR3 DNA reads as TGTGTCAGCAGCTCGCCCCGACAGCCCAAAAACATTCAGTACTTC. Protein: CVSSSPRQPKNIQYF.

The gene calls are TRBV3-1 and TRBJ1-1; perhaps TRBD1 as D (5 bases). Germline values: CDR1 LGHDT, CDR2 YNNKEL (reference sequence). V dropped 4 bases and J dropped 11 bases, with 17 bases sitting between them. The CDR3 covers 13 residues. The CDR3: CASSPSGESLAFF. The CDR3 DNA is TGTGCCAGCAGCCCGTCGGGGGAGAGTCTCGCTTTCTTT.